This T cell receptor (beta chain) stems from a study of blood T cell repertoires in COVID-19. V dropped 4 bases and J dropped 1; count of bases not matched to a gene: 2. The CDR3 covers 15 residues. Germline values: CDR1 SGHTA, CDR2 FQGNSA. Measured with immunoSEQ multiplex PCR; TCRdb has only the in-frame clones, and not every one. The data hold about 290,000 clones, with around 81% observed a single time. Sequencing input: peripheral blood. The V gene is TRBV7-2, the J gene TRBJ2-3, with TRBD1 identical over 10 bases. This clonotype was obtained from a woman aged 50 to 60 with active or convalescent COVID-19. The CDR3 region has the DNA TGTGCCAGCAGCTCCGACAGGGGGCGCACAGATACGCAGTATTTT. Translated, it gives CASSSDRGRTDTQYF. The whole variable domain, remainder taken from reference TRBV7-2 and TRBJ2-3, is GAGVSQSPSNKVTEKGKDVELRCDPISGHTALYWYRQSLGQGLEFLIYFQGNSAPDKSGLPSDRFSAERTGGSVSTLTIQRTQQEDSAVYLCASSSDRGRTDTQYFGPGTRLTVL.